Presented here are 28 T cell receptor beta chains from one specimen sequenced in a study of OX40 agonist ivuxolimab in advanced cancers. Libraries were built with the immunoSEQ multiplex PCR assay. Imported from immuneACCESS, the table was reduced by TCRdb to in-frame sequences with V and J called. These copies leave out some clones; in studies compared against another copy, an unresolved V gene accounts for under half, and the cause of the remainder is not known. Here the sample has roughly 76,000 clones; about 85% occur a single time. Under 6% of the sample is held by the ten biggest clonotypes. The material sequenced was CD4+ or CD8+ T cells sorted from blood, taken in a trial of the OX40 agonist ivuxolimab. These receptors originate from an adult with an advanced solid tumor such as melanoma, head and neck, liver or kidney cancer.

The J gene is TRBJ1-3, the V gene TRBV28; 7 positions match TRBD1. CDR3 length: 16 residues. V lost 5 bases to trimming and J lost 2 bases; unmatched junction nucleotides: 9. Germline loops: CDR1 MDHEN, CDR2 SYDVKM. The CDR3 region has the DNA TGTGCCAGCAGTACTCACCCCCAGGGGGCTGGAAACACCATATATTTT. Its translation: CASSTHPQGAGNTIYF.

This clone was seen a few times. CDR3 DNA sequence: TGTGCCAGCAGCCAAAATCGGGCCCAAGAGACCCAGTACTTC. Translating it yields CASSQNRAQETQYF. V is TRBV14 and J is TRBJ2-5; no clear D. CDR1 is SGHDN, CDR2 FVKESK, per germline. The CDR3 is made up of 14 amino acids. Trimming stripped 2 bases from V and 1 base from J, with 8 bases between.

The gene calls are TRBV6-5 and TRBJ2-1, with 7 bases lining up with TRBD1. After removal of 2 bases from V and 8 bases from J, the junction contained 9 bases not matched to a gene. Germline CDR1 reads MNHEY; CDR2 reads SVGAGI. The CDR3 sequence is 15 residues long. This CDR3 is CASSYVGGGRHEQFF. The CDR3 DNA reads TGTGCCAGCAGTTACGTAGGGGGCGGAAGACATGAGCAGTTCTTC.

J is TRBJ2-7 and V is TRBV28, with 11 bases fitting TRBD2. The CDR3 covers 14 residues. Looked up from germline, CDR1 is MDHEN and CDR2 is SYDVKM. The CDR3 is CASSQTSGAHEQCV. The CDR3 bases are TGTGCCAGCAGTCAGACTAGCGGGGCCCACGAGCAGTGCGTC.

V usage is TRBV5-1 and J usage is TRBJ1-2, with 8 nucleotides matching TRBD1. The CDR3 contains 16 residues. V lost 3 bases to trimming and J lost 0 bases; unmatched junction nucleotides: 7. The germline gives CDR1 SGHRS, CDR2 YFSETQ. CDR3 residues: CASSYGQGGSNYGYTF. The CDR3 nucleotides read TGCGCCAGCAGCTACGGACAGGGAGGGTCTAACTATGGCTACACCTTC. Combining the CDR3 with reference TRBV5-1 and TRBJ1-2 gives the whole variable domain KAGVTQTPRYLIKTRGQQVTLSCSPISGHRSVSWYQQTPGQGLQFLFEYFSETQRNKGNFPGRFSGRQFSNSRSEMNVSTLELGDSALYLCASSYGQGGSNYGYTFGSGTRLTVV.

This chain links TRBV6-6 with TRBJ1-1; D not certain. V lost 7 bases and J lost 4, with 4 bases in between. Germline V CDR1 and CDR2: MNHNY, SVGAGI (reference sequence). CDR3 length: 10 amino acids. The CDR3 here is CASMATEAFF. The CDR3 DNA reads TGTGCCAGCATGGCCACTGAAGCTTTCTTT.

The V and J genes are TRBV9 and TRBJ2-3; D not resolved. V lost 4 bases and J 1 base, leaving 4 bases between the germline ends. The length of the CDR3 is 12 residues. Looked up from germline, CDR1 is SGDLS and CDR2 is YYNGEE. The CDR3 DNA is TGTGCCAGCAGCCGGGGCACAGATACGCAGTATTTT. It encodes CASSRGTDTQYF. Full variable domain (missing parts from reference TRBV9 and TRBJ2-3): DSGVTQTPKHLITATGQRVTLRCSPRSGDLSVYWYQQSLDQGLQFLIQYYNGEERAKGNILERFSAQQFPDLHSELNLSSLELGDSALYFCASSRGTDTQYFGPGTRLTVL.

The chain links TRBV18 to TRBJ2-7, with 10 bases lining up with TRBD2. The CDR3 is 15 residues long. V gave up 5 bases and J gave up 4 bases; unmatched junction bases: 8. The germline gives CDR1 KGHSH, CDR2 LQKENI. CDR3 in amino acids: CASSSSSGSVYEQYF. The CDR3 DNA reads TGTGCCAGCTCATCTTCTAGCGGGAGTGTGTACGAGCAGTACTTC.

On this clone itself: The final CDR3 position lacks the conserved phenylalanine or tryptophan, pointing to a likely read error. The DNA is left out, because the CDR3 cannot be placed on it with certainty; the CDR3 is given as TCRdb lists it. The chain combines TRBV7-2 with TRBJ2-3; TRBD1, the table's D call, was not compared with the DNA. 13 amino acids form the CDR3, both terminal residues included. Germline V gene data show CDR1 as SGHTA and CDR2 as FQGNSA. The CDR3 sequence is CASSPDRDRARYI.

V usage is TRBV10-3 and J usage is TRBJ2-7; 9 nucleotides align to TRBD1. Per the germline V gene, CDR1 is ENHRY and CDR2 is SYGVKD. This CDR3 is 15 amino acids long. V lost 10 bases and J lost 5; bases outside the gene matches: 15. DNA for the CDR3: TGTGCCACCACCCCGGGACAGGGTATCGGGAACGAGCAGTACTTC. Protein product: CATTPGQGIGNEQYF.

This chain links TRBV4-2 with TRBJ2-5; 10 nucleotides agree with TRBD2. J lost 1 base, V lost 1 base, and 9 bases had no gene match. CDR3 size: 18 residues. The germline V gene has CDR1 LGHNA and CDR2 YNFKEQ. The CDR3 nucleotides are TGTGCCAGCAGCCAAGTTGGCGGGCTAGCGGGGGTCCAAGAGACCCAGTACTTC. Amino acids: CASSQVGGLAGVQETQYF.

The chain couples TRBV7-9 to TRBJ2-7; D unclear. The germline gives CDR1 SEHNR, CDR2 FQNEAQ (reference sequence). The CDR3 has 17 residues. V was clipped by 1 base and J by 1 base, with 17 bases between them. CDR3 region: CASSLDPGPRRSYEQYF. The DNA for the CDR3 is TGTGCCAGCAGCTTAGATCCGGGCCCCCGAAGATCCTACGAGCAGTACTTC.

The table lists this clone with a count of one. The chain joins TRBV6-1 to TRBJ2-7; 13 nucleotides align to TRBD2. The CDR3 runs to 21 residues. Germline V lookup: CDR1 MNHNS, CDR2 SASEGT. Trimming cost V 0 bases and J 2 bases; bases outside gene matches: 16. This CDR3 reads CASSEAQIGSGLAGVPYEQYF. In nucleotides, the CDR3 is TGTGCCAGCAGTGAAGCGCAGATAGGATCCGGACTAGCGGGAGTCCCCTACGAGCAGTACTTC.

The V and J genes are TRBV2 and TRBJ2-3; D not resolved. CDR3 size: 15 residues. In germline, CDR1 is SNHLY, CDR2 FYNNEI. Trimming left V 6 bases short and J 4 bases short, with 17 bases between. The CDR3 coding sequence is TGTGCCAGCAGCCAAGAGAACCCCGCCGCAGATACGCAGTATTTT. Its protein product is CASSQENPAADTQYF.

V and J are TRBV9 and TRBJ2-1; D is uncertain. The germline V gene has CDR1 SGDLS and CDR2 YYNGEE. Trimming stripped 3 bases from V and 6 bases from J, with 16 bases between. The CDR3 contains 15 residues. The CDR3 nucleotides are TGTGCCAGCAGCGCTGCCCCCACCGGCCGCAATGAGCAGTTCTTC. This encodes CASSAAPTGRNEQFF.

The gene calls are TRBV28 and TRBJ1-1; D is perhaps TRBD1 (6 bases). V was cut by 4 bases and J by 3 bases, with 21 bases left in between. Germline CDR1 is MDHEN and CDR2 is SYDVKM. The CDR3 runs to 17 residues. The CDR3 region has the DNA TGTGCCAGCAGTTCGATCAGACAGGTAGGATTCCACACTGAAGCTTTCTTT. Translating it yields CASSSIRQVGFHTEAFF.

This chain joins TRBV15 and TRBJ2-7; D might be TRBD2 (6 bases). Trimming took 5 bases from V and 4 from J, leaving 21 bases between them. This CDR3 contains 16 residues. CDR1 is LNHNV, CDR2 YYDKDF, per germline (reference sequence). This CDR3 reads CATSQGLLTLMYEQYV. The CDR3 DNA is TGTGCCACCAGCCAGGGACTGCTCACTCTGATGTACGAGCAGTACGTC.

The J gene is TRBJ1-1, the V gene TRBV19; 9 bases agree with TRBD1. The CDR3 runs 16 residues. Germline V gene data show CDR1 as LNHDA and CDR2 as SQIVND (reference sequence). Germline trimming cut 4 bases from V and 1 base from J; bases unmatched to any gene: 7. The chain's CDR3 is CASSRGDRVANTEAFF. CDR3 DNA: TGTGCCAGTAGTAGAGGGGACAGGGTTGCGAACACTGAAGCTTTCTTT.

Only a few counts were recorded for this clone. Here the CDR3 reads CASSESQTTNPKNIQYF. CDR3 nucleotides: TGCGCCAGCAGTGAATCCCAGACGACGAATCCAAAAAACATTCAGTACTTC. The chain has TRBV10-1 and TRBJ2-4; D gene uncertain. V dropped 3 bases and J dropped 4 bases, with 19 bases sitting between them. Germline V lookup: CDR1 WNHNN, CDR2 SYGVQD (reference sequence). The CDR3 runs to 17 residues.

V usage is TRBV7-2 and J usage is TRBJ1-6, with a tentative D call TRBD1 (6 bases). The CDR3 runs 15 residues. CDR1 SGHTA and CDR2 FQGNSA come from the germline V gene. V was shortened by 4 bases and J by 7 bases, with 14 bases between the two germline ends. The CDR3, as DNA: TGTGCCAGCAGCTCCAGACAGGCCTCCAATTCACCCCTCCACTTT. This codes for CASSSRQASNSPLHF.

The V call is TRBV5-1, the J call TRBJ2-3, with D tentatively TRBD1 (6 bases). This CDR3 comprises 19 residues. Germline V lookup: CDR1 SGHRS, CDR2 YFSETQ. Trimming stripped 6 bases from V and 2 bases from J, with 28 bases between. Here the CDR3 reads CASKDDKTRTGLITDTQYF. CDR3 nucleotides: TGCGCCAGCAAAGACGACAAAACTCGAACAGGGCTAATCACAGATACGCAGTATTTT.

The V call is TRBV13, the J call TRBJ2-3; 10 bases are shared with TRBD1. This CDR3 comprises 14 residues. J was trimmed by 6 bases and V by 7 bases; bases with no gene match: 7. In germline, CDR1 is PRHDT, CDR2 FYEKMQ (reference sequence). Here the CDR3 DNA reads TGTGCCAGCACTCCCGGGACAGGGGACGATACGCAGTATTTT. It translates to CASTPGTGDDTQYF.

The chain recombines TRBV6-5 with TRBJ1-2, with no clear D. Trimming removed 7 bases at V and 4 bases at J, with 19 bases between. CDR1 and CDR2 from the germline V gene are MNHEY and SVGAGI. This CDR3 has 15 residues. DNA of the CDR3: TGTGCCAGCACCGCACCGCGTATGGGGAGCTATGGCTACACCTTC. Residues: CASTAPRMGSYGYTF.

The gene calls are TRBV13 and TRBJ1-5; TRBD1 aligns across 10 bases. This CDR3 is built from 15 residues. Germline CDR1 and CDR2: PRHDT and FYEKMQ (reference sequence). The junction had 3 bases not matched to a gene; V was cut back by 5 bases and J by 2 bases. Here the CDR3 reads CASSRGTGGNQPQHF. The CDR3, as DNA: TGTGCCAGCAGCCGAGGGACAGGGGGCAATCAGCCCCAGCATTTT.

This clone showed up just a few times. The chain couples TRBV19 to TRBJ1-5; TRBD1 might be the D (5 bases). V shed 2 bases and J shed 7 bases, with 9 bases lying between them. Germline assignment: CDR1 LNHDA and CDR2 SQIVND (reference sequence). The CDR3 length is 13 residues. The CDR3 coding sequence is TGTGCCAGTAGTATATGGGGGTACCAGCCCCAGCATTTT. Protein sequence: CASSIWGYQPQHF.

The chain employs TRBV30 and TRBJ2-5, with 16 bases aligning to TRBD2. The germline V gene has CDR1 GTSNPN and CDR2 SVGIG (reference sequence). The length of the CDR3 is 17 residues. Losses at the gene ends were 1 base for V and 5 bases for J; bases not matched to a gene: 7. CDR3 protein: CAWSGTGLAGGRETQYF. The CDR3 DNA follows: TGTGCCTGGAGTGGGACGGGACTAGCGGGAGGGCGGGAGACCCAGTACTTC.

This clone turned up a few times. The rearrangement uses TRBV9 and TRBJ1-5; D remains unclear. V shed 4 bases and J shed 1 base, with 15 bases lying between them. CDR3 size: 16 residues. CDR1 SGDLS and CDR2 YYNGEE come from the germline V gene. The CDR3 spells CASSHSSGTSNQPQHF. The CDR3 DNA sequence: TGTGCCAGCAGCCACTCCTCGGGTACGAGCAATCAGCCCCAGCATTTT. Together with reference TRBV9 and TRBJ1-5, the CDR3 gives the full variable domain: DSGVTQTPKHLITATGQRVTLRCSPRSGDLSVYWYQQSLDQGLQFLIQYYNGEERAKGNILERFSAQQFPDLHSELNLSSLELGDSALYFCASSHSSGTSNQPQHFGDGTRLSIL.

The rearrangement links TRBV6-6 to TRBJ1-4; possible D gene TRBD1, 5 bases. The germline gives CDR1 MNHNY, CDR2 SVGAGI (reference sequence). The CDR3 has 13 residues. V was cut by 5 bases and J by 5 bases, with 9 bases left in between. In DNA form, the CDR3 reads TGTGCCAGCAGTCCCGGGACCAATGAAAAACTGTTTTTT. Protein sequence: CASSPGTNEKLFF.